These 7 T cell receptor beta chains came from one sample sequenced in a study of T cells in Graves' hyperthyroidism and ophthalmopathy. Amplification yielded TCR beta CDR3 regions, with RNA transcripts as the source. The primer set for the first-round RT-PCR of the TCR CDR3 was HTBI. TCRdb processed the multiplex PCR reads anew with MiXCR; each CDR3 protein has one entry. The table includes hundreds of thousands of distinct CDR3 sequences, around 16% detected once. The sequenced sample consisted of blood. These receptors were obtained from a woman under 30 with Graves' hyperthyroidism.

The V and J genes are TRBV5-1 and TRBJ2-7; 14 bases fit TRBD2. Germline V gene data show CDR1 as SGHRS and CDR2 as YFSETQ. J was trimmed by 7 bases and V by 4 bases; bases with no gene match: 10. CDR3 length: 16 amino acids. The CDR3 loop is CASSEGRGLAGEEQYF. CDR3 nucleotide sequence: TGCGCCAGCAGCGAGGGGAGGGGACTAGCGGGAGAAGAGCAGTACTTC.

This clonotype was seen at least ten times. This chain links TRBV29-1 with TRBJ2-1, with D perhaps matching TRBD2 (7 bases). The germline V and J ends were trimmed by 6 bases and 1 base, with 13 bases remaining between them. This CDR3 contains 14 residues. CDR1 SQVTM and CDR2 ANQGSEA come from the germline V gene. CDR3 DNA sequence: TGCAGCGTGCTAGGGGGGGGGTCCTACAATGAGCAGTTCTTC. Translating it yields CSVLGGGSYNEQFF.

This clonotype was counted ten times or more. The rearrangement joins TRBV29-1 to TRBJ1-3; D not certain. CDR1 and CDR2 from the germline V gene are SQVTM and ANQGSEA. This CDR3 is built from 13 residues. Deletions cut 5 bases from V and 4 bases from J, with 12 bases between. The CDR3 DNA reads TGCAGCGTTACCGCGAAAGGAGGAAACACCATATATTTT. This sequence encodes CSVTAKGGNTIYF.

The table lists this clonotype with many counts. The chain has TRBV18 and TRBJ1-6; 7 bases agree with TRBD1. J was trimmed by 10 bases and V by 2 bases; bases with no gene match: 5. Germline V gives CDR1 KGHSH, CDR2 LQKENI. This CDR3 contains 14 residues. CDR3 nucleotides: TGTGCCAGCTCACCAGGACAGGAAGGCTCACCCCTCCACTTT. Translation gives CASSPGQEGSPLHF.

This sequence joins TRBV6-1 and TRBJ2-4; D not resolved. CDR1 is MNHNS, CDR2 SASEGT, per germline. The CDR3 length is 14 residues. The germline V and J ends were trimmed by 1 base and 3 bases, with 7 bases remaining between them. CDR3: CASSEDGNKNIQYF. For the CDR3, the DNA is TGTGCCAGCAGTGAAGACGGAAACAAAAACATTCAGTACTTC.

The chain recombines TRBV10-2 with TRBJ2-1; the match to TRBD1 covers 10 bases. This CDR3 is built from 17 residues. The junction had 6 bases not matched to a gene; V was cut back by 0 bases and J by 4 bases. Looked up from germline, CDR1 is WSHSY and CDR2 is SAAADI. CDR3 loop: CASSESKGTGEYNEQFF. CDR3 nucleotide sequence: TGCGCCAGCAGTGAGTCGAAGGGGACAGGGGAATACAATGAGCAGTTCTTC.

The table lists this clonotype with many counts. V gene TRBV18 combines with J gene TRBJ2-1, with 7 bases matching TRBD1. The CDR3 has 14 residues. Looked up from germline, CDR1 is KGHSH and CDR2 is LQKENI. With V trimmed by 5 bases and J by 3 bases, 4 bases remained unmatched. The CDR3 loop reads CASSGNRGYNEQFF. The CDR3 bases are TGTGCCAGCTCAGGGAACAGGGGCTACAATGAGCAGTTCTTC.